These T cell receptor beta chains were read from a single sample in a study of beta chain features in type 1 diabetes. The repertoire was sequenced with immunoSEQ multiplex PCR; TCRdb's copy has only in-frame clones and lacks some. The sample has 310,000 or so clones, approximately 10% seen once. Sequencing input: central memory CD4+ T cells from blood. Source of these receptors: a man aged 30-40 years with type 1 diabetes. The CDR3 runs from the conserved cysteine through the conserved F or W. Each record gives: D gene, V gene, clone size, J gene, CDR3 DNA, CDR3 protein. D genes are given only for firm matches. Some rows have no size entry. The others give once, few or many, or a class for an expanded clone.

>-|TRBV15|-|TRBJ2-7
TGTGCCACCAGCAGAGATCTCTACGAGACAGCCACCTACGAGCAGTACTTC
CATSRDLYETATYEQYF
>TRBD1|TRBV7-2|many|TRBJ2-3
TGTGCCAGCAGCTTGGGACAGGGGGCAGATACGCAGTATTTT
CASSLGQGADTQYF
>-|TRBV13|-|TRBJ1-1
TGTGCCAGCAGCTCCGAGACAGGCAACACTGAAGCTTTCTTT
CASSSETGNTEAFF
>-|TRBV6-5|few|TRBJ2-3
TGTGCCAGCAGTTTGACAGAGACCACAGATACGCAGTATTTT
CASSLTETTDTQYF
>-|TRBV9|few|TRBJ1-2
TGTGCCAGCAGCGTTGGGGACACTTATGGCTACACCTTC
CASSVGDTYGYTF
>TRBD2|TRBV27|-|TRBJ2-3
TGTGCCAGCAGTTCCCCTACTAGCGGGGGGGGGACAGATACGCAGTATTTT
CASSSPTSGGGTDTQYF
>TRBD2|TRBV28|-|TRBJ2-5
TGTGCCAGCAGTAAGCGGGGGAATCGTCAAGAGACCCAGTACTTC
CASSKRGNRQETQYF
>-|TRBV7-2|-|TRBJ2-3
TGTGCCAGCAGCGGGGGGACTTCAAGGAAGGCCGATACGCAGTATTTT
CASSGGTSRKADTQYF
>TRBD1|TRBV9|few|TRBJ2-3
TGTGCCAGCAGCGCGGGGACAGGGGGCGCAGATACGCAGTATTTT
CASSAGTGGADTQYF
>-|TRBV6-6|-|TRBJ1-1
TGTGCCAGCACCATATTCGAGGTGAGCACTGAAGCTTTCTTT
CASTIFEVSTEAFF
>-|TRBV6-5|-|TRBJ1-2
TGTGCCAGCAGTTACTCGACCGGACTGGGCTACACCTTC
CASSYSTGLGYTF
>-|TRBV2|-|TRBJ1-1
TGTGCCAGCAGTAGGGGCCAGAGTGGCACTGAAGCTTTCTTT
CASSRGQSGTEAFF
>TRBD1|TRBV7-9|-|TRBJ2-3
TGTGCCAGCACACTACAGGGGAGCACAGATACGCAGTATTTT
CASTLQGSTDTQYF
>-|TRBV18|-|TRBJ2-2
TGTGCCAGCTCACCCGACTACCTGAACACCGGGGAGCTGTTTTTT
CASSPDYLNTGELFF
>-|TRBV7-2|-|TRBJ2-7
TGTGCCAGCATCTCCAATCCCGGGTACGGCGAGCAGTACTTC
CASISNPGYGEQYF
>-|TRBV4-1|-|TRBJ2-2
TGCGCCAGCAGCCAAGATCAGAATTTGCTGGGCGGGGAGCTGTTTTTT
CASSQDQNLLGGELFF
>-|TRBV5-1|few|TRBJ2-6
TGCGCCAGCAGCTTGCTGCAGTTCGCTACTGGGGCCAACGTCCTGACTTTC
CASSLLQFATGANVLTF
>-|TRBV28|-|TRBJ2-7
TGTGCCAGCAGCGACCGCTACGAGCAGTACTTC
CASSDRYEQYF